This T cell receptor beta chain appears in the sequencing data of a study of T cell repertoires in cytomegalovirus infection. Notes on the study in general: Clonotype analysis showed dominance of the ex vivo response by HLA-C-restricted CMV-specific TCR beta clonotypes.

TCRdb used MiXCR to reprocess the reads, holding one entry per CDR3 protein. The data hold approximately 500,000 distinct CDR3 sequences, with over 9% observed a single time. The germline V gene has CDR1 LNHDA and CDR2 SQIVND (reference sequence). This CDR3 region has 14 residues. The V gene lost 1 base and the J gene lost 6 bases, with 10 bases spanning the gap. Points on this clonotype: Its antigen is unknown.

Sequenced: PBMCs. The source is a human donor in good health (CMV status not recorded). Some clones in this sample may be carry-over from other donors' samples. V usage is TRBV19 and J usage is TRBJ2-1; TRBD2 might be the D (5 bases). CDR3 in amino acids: CASSIGTRGNEQFF. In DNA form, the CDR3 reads TGTGCCAGTAGTATAGGTACTAGAGGCAATGAGCAGTTCTTC.